The TCR beta chain under discussion was sequenced for a study of blood T cell repertoires in COVID-19. Study summary: Researchers got acute and convalescent COVID-19 samples from the United States, Italy and Spain. The analysed material was cDNA or gDNA that came from T cells, B-cell-depleted T cells, or PBMCs.

Measured with immunoSEQ multiplex PCR; TCRdb has only the in-frame clones, and not every one. The table lists roughly 200,000 clones, roughly 89% of them singletons. V shed 0 bases, J shed 12 bases, and the junction held 6 bases outside the gene matches. This CDR3 has 14 residues. Looked up from germline, CDR1 is LGHDT and CDR2 is YNNKEL (reference sequence). This receptor was identified in a man aged 35-49 years with acute or convalescent COVID-19. Sequencing was performed on peripheral blood. V gene TRBV3-1 (or the pseudogene TRBV3-2) combines with J gene TRBJ2-1; 9 bases line up with TRBD1. The CDR3 region is CASSQELQGAGQFF. The CDR3 DNA is TGTGCCAGCAGCCAAGAATTACAGGGGGCAGGGCAGTTCTTC.